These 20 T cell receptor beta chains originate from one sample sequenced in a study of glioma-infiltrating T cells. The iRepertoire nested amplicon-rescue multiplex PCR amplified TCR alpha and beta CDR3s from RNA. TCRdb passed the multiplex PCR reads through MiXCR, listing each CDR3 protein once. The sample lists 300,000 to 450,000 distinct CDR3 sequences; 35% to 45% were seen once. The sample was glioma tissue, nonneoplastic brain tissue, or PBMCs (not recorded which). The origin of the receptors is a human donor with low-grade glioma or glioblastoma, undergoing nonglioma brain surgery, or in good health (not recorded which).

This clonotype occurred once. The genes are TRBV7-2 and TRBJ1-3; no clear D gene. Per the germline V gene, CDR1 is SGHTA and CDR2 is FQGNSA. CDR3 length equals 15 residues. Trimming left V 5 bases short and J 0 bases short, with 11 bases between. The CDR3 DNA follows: TGTGCCAGCAGCCTCGGACGGCCCTCTGGAAACACCATATATTTT. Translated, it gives CASSLGRPSGNTIYF.

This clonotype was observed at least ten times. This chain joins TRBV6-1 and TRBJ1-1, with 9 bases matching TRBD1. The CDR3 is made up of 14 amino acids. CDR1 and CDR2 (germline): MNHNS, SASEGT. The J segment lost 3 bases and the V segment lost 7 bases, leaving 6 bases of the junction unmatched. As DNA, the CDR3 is TGTGCCAGCACAAAACAGGGGGCGGACACTGAAGCTTTCTTT. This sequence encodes CASTKQGADTEAFF.

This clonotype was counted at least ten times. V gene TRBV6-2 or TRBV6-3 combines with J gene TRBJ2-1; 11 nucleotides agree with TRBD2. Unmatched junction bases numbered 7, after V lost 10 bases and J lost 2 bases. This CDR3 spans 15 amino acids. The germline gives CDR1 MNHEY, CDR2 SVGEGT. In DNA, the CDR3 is TGTGCCACCAGGCGACTAGCGGGAACCTACAATGAGCAGTTCTTC. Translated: CATRRLAGTYNEQFF.

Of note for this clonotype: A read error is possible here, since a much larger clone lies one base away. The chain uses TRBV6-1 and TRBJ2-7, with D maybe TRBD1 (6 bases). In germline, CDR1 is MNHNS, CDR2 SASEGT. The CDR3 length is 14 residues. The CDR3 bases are TGTGCCAGCACTGATAGGGGCACAGGGTTCGAGCAGCACTTC. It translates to CASTDRGTGFEQHF.

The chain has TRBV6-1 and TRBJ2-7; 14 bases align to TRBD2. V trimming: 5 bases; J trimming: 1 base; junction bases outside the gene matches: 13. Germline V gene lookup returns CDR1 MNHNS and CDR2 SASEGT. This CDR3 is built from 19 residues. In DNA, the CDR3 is TGTGCCAGCAGTTCCCAGGGGGGGACTAGCGGGAGTGCGTCCTACGAGCAGTACTTC. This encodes CASSSQGGTSGSASYEQYF.

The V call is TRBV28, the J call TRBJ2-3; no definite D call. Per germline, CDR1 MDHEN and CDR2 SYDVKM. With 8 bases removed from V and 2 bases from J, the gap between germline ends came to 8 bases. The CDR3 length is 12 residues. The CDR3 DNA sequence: TGTGCCAGCGGGCGGTACACAGATACGCAGTATTTT. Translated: CASGRYTDTQYF.

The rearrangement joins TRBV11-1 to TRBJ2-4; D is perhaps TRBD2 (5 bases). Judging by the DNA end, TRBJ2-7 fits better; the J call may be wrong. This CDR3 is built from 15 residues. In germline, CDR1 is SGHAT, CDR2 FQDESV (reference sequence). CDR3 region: CASSDGQDLGYEQYF. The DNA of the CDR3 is TGTGCCAGCAGTGACGGGCAGGACTTGGGCTACGAGCAGTACTTC.

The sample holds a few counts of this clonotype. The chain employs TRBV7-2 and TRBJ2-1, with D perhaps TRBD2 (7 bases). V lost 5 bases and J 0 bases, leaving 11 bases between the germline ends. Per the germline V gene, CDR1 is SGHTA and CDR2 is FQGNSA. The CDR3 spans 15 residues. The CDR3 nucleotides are TGTGCCAGCAGCGAGCGGGACACCTCCTACAATGAGCAGTTCTTC. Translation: CASSERDTSYNEQFF.

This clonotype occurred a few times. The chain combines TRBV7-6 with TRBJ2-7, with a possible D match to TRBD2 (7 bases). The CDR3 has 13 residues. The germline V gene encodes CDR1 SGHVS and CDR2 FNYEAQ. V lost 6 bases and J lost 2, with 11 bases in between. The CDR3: CASSGGATYEQYF. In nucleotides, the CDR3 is TGTGCCAGCAGTGGGGGGGCCACCTACGAGCAGTACTTC.

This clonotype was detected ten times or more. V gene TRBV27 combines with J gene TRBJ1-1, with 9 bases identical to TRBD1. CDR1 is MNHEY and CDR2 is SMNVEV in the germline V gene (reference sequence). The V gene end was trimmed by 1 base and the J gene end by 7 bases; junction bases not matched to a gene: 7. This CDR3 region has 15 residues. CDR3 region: CASSLLGTGLVEAFF. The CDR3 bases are TGTGCCAGCAGTTTATTAGGGACAGGGTTGGTTGAAGCTTTCTTT.

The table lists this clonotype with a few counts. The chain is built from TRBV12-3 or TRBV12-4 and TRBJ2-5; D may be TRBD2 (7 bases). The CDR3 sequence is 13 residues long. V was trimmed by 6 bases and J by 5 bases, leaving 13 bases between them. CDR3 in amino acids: CASSLGRGETQYF. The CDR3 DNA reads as TGTGCCAGCAGCCTGGGGAGGGGGGAGACCCAGTACTTC.

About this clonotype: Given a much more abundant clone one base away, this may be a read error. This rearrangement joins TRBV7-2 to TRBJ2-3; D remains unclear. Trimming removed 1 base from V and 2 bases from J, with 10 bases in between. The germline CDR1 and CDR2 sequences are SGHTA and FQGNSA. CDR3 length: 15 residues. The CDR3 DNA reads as TGTGCCAGCAGCTTAGGAGAGGCGATCACAGATACGCAGTATTTT. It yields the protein CASSLGEAITDTQYF.

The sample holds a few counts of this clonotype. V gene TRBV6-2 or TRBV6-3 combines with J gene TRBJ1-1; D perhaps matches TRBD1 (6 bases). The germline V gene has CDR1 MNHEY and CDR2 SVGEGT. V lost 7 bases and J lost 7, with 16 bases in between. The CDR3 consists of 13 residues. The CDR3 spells CASTPWGGGEAFF. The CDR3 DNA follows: TGTGCCAGCACCCCCTGGGGGGGCGGTGAAGCTTTCTTT.

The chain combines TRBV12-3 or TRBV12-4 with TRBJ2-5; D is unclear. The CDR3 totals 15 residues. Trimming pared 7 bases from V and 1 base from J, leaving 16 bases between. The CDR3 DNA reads TGTGCCAGCAACCCTTCCGAGACACCCCAAGAGACCCAGTACTTC. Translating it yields CASNPSETPQETQYF.

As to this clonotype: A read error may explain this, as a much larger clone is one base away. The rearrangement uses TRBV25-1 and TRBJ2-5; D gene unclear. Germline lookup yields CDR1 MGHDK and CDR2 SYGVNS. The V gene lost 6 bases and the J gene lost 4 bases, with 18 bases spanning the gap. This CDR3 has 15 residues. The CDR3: CASSSLVGWGETQYF. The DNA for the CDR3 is TGTGCCAGCAGCTCTCTAGTGGGATGGGGAGAGACCCAGTACTTC.

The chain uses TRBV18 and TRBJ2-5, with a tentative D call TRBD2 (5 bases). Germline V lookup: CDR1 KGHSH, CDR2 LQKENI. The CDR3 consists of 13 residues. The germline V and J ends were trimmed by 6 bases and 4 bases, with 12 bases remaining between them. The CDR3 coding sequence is TGTGCCAGCTCCTCTACGGGAACAGAGACCCAGTACTTC. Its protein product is CASSSTGTETQYF.

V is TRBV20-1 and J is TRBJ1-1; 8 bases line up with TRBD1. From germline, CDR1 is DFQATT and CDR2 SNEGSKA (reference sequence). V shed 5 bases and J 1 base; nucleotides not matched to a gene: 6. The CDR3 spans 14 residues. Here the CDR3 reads CSAFRDRRNTEAFF. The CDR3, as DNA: TGCAGTGCTTTCCGGGACAGGCGGAACACTGAAGCTTTCTTT.

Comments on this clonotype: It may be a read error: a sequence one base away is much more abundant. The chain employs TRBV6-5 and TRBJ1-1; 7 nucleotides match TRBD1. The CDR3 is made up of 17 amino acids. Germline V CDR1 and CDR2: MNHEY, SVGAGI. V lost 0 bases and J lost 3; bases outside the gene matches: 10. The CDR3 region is CASSYSLRGPLDTEAFF. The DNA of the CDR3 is TGTGCCAGCAGTTACTCTTTAAGGGGGCCTCTGGACACTGAAGCTTTCTTT.

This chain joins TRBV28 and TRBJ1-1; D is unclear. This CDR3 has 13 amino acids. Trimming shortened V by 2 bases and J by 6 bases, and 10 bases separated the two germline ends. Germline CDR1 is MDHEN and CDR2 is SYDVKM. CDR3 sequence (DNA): TGTGCCAGCAGTTTACCTCAACGGGCTGAAGCTTTCTTT. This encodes CASSLPQRAEAFF.

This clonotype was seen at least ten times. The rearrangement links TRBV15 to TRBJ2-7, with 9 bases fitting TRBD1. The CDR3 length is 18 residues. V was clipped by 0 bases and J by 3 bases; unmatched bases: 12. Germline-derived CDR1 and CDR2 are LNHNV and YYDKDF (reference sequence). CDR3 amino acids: CATSRDGPGGQGYYEQYF. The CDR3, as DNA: TGTGCCACCAGCAGAGATGGCCCTGGGGGACAGGGCTACTACGAGCAGTACTTC.